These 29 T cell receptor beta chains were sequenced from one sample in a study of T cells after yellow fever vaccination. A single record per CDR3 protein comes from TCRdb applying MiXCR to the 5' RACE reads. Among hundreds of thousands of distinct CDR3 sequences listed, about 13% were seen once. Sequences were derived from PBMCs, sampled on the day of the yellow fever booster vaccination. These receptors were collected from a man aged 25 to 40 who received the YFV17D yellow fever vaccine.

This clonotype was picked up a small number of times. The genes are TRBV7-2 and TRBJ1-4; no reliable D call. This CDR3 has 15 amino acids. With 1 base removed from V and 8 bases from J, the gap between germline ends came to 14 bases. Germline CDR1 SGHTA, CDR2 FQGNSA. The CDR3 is CASSLGRLGGEKLFF. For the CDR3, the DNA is TGTGCCAGCAGCTTAGGCAGGTTGGGAGGAGAAAAACTGTTTTTT. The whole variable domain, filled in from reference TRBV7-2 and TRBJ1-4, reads GAGVSQSPSNKVTEKGKDVELRCDPISGHTALYWYRQSLGQGLEFLIYFQGNSAPDKSGLPSDRFSAERTGGSVSTLTIQRTQQEDSAVYLCASSLGRLGGEKLFFGSGTQLSVL.

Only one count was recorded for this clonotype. CDR3 nucleotides: TGTGCCTGGAGTCTTATAAAGAACACTGAAGCTTTCTTT. It is translated as CAWSLIKNTEAFF. This chain joins TRBV30 and TRBJ1-1; no definite D call. The CDR3 has 13 amino acids. The germline V gene has CDR1 GTSNPN and CDR2 SVGIG (reference sequence). Trimming stripped 2 bases from V and 1 base from J, with 8 bases between.

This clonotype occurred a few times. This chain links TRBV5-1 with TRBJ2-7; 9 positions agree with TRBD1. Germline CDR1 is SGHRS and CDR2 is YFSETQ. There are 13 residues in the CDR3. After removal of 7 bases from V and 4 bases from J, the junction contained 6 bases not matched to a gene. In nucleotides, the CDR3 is TGCGCCAGCGCCGGGACAGGGTCGTACGAGCAGTACTTC. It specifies CASAGTGSYEQYF.

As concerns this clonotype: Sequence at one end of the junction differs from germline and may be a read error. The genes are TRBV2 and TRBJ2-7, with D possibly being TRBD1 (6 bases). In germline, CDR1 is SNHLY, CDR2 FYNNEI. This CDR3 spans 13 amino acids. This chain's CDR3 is CASSEQGSCEQYF. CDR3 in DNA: TGTGCCAGCAGTGAACAGGGGTCCTGCGAGCAGTACTTC.

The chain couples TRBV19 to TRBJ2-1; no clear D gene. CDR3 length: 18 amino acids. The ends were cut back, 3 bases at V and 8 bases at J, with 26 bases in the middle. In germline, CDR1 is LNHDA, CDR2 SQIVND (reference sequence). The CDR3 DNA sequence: TGTGCCAGTAGTATCGGGTGGGTCGGCGACTCCGCCGGCGATGAGCAGTTCTTC. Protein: CASSIGWVGDSAGDEQFF.

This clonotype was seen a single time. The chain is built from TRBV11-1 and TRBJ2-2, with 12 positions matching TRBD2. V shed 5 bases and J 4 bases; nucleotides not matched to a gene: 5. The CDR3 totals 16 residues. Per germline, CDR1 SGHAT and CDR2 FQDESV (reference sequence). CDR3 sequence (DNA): TGTGCCAGCAGCCAAGGGACTAGCGGGTTCACCGGGGAGCTGTTTTTT. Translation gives CASSQGTSGFTGELFF.

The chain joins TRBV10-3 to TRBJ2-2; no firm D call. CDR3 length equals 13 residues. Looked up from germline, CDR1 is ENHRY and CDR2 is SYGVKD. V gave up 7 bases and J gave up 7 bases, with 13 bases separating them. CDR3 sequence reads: CAITGVKGGELFF. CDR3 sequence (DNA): TGTGCCATCACCGGCGTGAAGGGCGGGGAGCTGTTTTTT.

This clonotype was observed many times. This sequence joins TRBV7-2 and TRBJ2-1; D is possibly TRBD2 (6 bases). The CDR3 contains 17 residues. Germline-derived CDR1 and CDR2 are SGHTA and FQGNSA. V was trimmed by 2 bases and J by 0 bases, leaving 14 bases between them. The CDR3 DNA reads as TGTGCCAGCAGCTTACATAGCGGCATCTACTCCTACAATGAGCAGTTCTTC. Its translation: CASSLHSGIYSYNEQFF.

The CDR3 spells CAWSVHTSSIGTGELFF. CDR3 nucleotides: TGTGCCTGGAGTGTACATACATCCTCTATAGGCACCGGGGAGCTGTTTTTT. The chain combines TRBV30 with TRBJ2-2; no clear D gene. The ends were cut back, 0 bases at V and 4 bases at J, with 18 bases in the middle. The CDR3 totals 17 residues. CDR1 is GTSNPN, CDR2 SVGIG, per germline (reference sequence).

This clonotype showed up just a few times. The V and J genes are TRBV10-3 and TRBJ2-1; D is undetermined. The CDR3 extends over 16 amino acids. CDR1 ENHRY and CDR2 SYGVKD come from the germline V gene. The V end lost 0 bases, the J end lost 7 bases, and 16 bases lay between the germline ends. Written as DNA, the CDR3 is TGTGCCATCAGTGAGTCGGCCGGACCCGACGGGAATGAGCAGTTCTTC. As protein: CAISESAGPDGNEQFF.

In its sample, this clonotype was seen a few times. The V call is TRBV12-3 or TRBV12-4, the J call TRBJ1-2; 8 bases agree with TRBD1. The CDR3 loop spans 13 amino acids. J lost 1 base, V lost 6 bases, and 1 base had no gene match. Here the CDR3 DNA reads TGTGCCAGCAGCAGGGGGCATAACTATGGCTACACCTTC. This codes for CASSRGHNYGYTF.

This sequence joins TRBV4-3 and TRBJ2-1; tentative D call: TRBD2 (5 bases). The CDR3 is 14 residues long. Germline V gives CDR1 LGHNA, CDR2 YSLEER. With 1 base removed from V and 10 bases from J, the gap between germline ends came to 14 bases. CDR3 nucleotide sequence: TGCGCCAGCAGCCAAGTAGGAGGCGCGAGAGAGCAGTTCTTC. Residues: CASSQVGGAREQFF.

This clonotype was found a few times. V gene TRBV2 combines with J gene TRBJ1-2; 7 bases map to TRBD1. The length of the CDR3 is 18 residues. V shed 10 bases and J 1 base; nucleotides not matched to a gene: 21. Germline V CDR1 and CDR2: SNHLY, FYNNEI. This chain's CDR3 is CAICYYSLRDSHNYGYTF. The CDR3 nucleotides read TGTGCCATCTGTTATTACTCGCTCCGGGACAGCCATAACTATGGCTACACCTTC.

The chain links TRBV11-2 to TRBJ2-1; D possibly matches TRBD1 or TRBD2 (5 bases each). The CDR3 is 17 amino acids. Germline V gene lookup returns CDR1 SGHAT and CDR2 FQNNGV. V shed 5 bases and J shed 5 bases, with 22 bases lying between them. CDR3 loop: CASSLGPGTLGNNEQFF. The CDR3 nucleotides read TGTGCCAGCAGCCTTGGGCCCGGGACCTTGGGGAACAATGAGCAGTTCTTC.

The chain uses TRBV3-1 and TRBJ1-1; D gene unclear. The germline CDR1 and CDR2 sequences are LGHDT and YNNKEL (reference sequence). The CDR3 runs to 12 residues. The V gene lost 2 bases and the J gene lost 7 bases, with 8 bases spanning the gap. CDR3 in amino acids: CASSQSSFEAFF. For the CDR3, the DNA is TGTGCCAGCAGCCAATCCTCATTTGAAGCTTTCTTT.

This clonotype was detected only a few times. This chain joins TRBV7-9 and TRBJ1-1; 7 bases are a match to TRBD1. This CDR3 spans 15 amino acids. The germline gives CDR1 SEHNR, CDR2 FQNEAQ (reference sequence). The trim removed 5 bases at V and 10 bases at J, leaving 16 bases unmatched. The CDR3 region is CASSAVGRKQGRAFF. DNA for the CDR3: TGTGCCAGCAGCGCCGTCGGTCGAAAACAGGGGAGAGCTTTCTTT.

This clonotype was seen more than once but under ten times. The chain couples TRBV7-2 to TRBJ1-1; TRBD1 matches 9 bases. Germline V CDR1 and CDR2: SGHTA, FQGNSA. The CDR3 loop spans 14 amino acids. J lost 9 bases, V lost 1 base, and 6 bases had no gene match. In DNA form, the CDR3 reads TGTGCCAGCAGCTTAGAGGGACAGGGTTTTAAAGCTTTCTTT. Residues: CASSLEGQGFKAFF.

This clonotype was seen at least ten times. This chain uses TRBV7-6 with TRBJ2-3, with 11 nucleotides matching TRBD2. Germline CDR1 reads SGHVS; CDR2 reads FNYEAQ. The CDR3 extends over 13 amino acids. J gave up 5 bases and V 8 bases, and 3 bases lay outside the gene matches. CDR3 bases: TGTGCCAGCCGCCTAGCGGGGGGAGATACGCAGTATTTT. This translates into CASRLAGGDTQYF.

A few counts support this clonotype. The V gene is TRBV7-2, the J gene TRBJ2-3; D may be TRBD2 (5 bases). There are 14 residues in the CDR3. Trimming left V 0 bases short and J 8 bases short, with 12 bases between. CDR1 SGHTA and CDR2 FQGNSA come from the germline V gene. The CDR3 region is CASSLASPGSTQYF. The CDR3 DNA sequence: TGTGCCAGCAGCTTAGCGTCCCCGGGGAGTACGCAGTATTTT.

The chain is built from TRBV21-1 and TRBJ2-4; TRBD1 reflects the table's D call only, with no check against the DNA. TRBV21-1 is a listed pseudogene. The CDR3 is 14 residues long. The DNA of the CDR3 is TGTGCCAGCAGCAAAACTGGGGGCAAAAACATTCAGTACTTC. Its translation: CASSKTGGKNIQYF.

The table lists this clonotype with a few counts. The CDR3 is CASSFFGTHYSNQPQHF. The CDR3 DNA is TGTGCCAGCAGTTTTTTCGGGACACATTATAGCAATCAGCCCCAGCATTTT. The chain carries TRBV28 and TRBJ1-5, with D possibly being TRBD1 (6 bases). The germline CDR1 and CDR2 sequences are MDHEN and SYDVKM. The V end lost 3 bases, the J end lost 0 bases, and 15 bases lay between the germline ends. The CDR3 sequence is 17 residues long.

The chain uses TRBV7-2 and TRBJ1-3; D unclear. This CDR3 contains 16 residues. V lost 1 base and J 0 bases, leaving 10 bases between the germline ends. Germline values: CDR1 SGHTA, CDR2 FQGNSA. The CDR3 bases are TGTGCCAGCAGCTTAGATCCTGGGATCTCTGGAAACACCATATATTTT. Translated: CASSLDPGISGNTIYF. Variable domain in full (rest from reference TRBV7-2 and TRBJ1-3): GAGVSQSPSNKVTEKGKDVELRCDPISGHTALYWYRQSLGQGLEFLIYFQGNSAPDKSGLPSDRFSAERTGGSVSTLTIQRTQQEDSAVYLCASSLDPGISGNTIYFGEGSWLTVV.

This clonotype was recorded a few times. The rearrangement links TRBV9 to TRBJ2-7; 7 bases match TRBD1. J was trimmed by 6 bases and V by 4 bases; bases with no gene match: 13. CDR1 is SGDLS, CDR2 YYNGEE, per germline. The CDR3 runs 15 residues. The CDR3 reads CASSSETGWQGEQYF. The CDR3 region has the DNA TGTGCCAGCAGCTCTGAGACAGGGTGGCAAGGCGAGCAGTACTTC.

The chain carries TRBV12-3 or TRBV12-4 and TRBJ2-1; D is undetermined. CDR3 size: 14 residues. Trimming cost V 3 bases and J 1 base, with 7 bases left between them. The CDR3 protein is CASSLSASYNEQFF. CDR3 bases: TGTGCCAGCAGTTTGTCGGCTTCCTACAATGAGCAGTTCTTC.

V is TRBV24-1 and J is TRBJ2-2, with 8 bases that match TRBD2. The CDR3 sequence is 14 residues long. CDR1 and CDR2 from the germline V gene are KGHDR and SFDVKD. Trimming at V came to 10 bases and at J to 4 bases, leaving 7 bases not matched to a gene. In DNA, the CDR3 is TGTGCCACGGGACTAGTGGGAAGCACCGGGGAGCTGTTTTTT. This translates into CATGLVGSTGELFF.

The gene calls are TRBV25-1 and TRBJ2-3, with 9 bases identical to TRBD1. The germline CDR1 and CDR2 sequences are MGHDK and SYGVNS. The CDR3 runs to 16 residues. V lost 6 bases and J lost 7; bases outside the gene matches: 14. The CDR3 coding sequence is TGTGCCAGCAGCGGGACGGGACAGGGTCGCATGTATACGCAGTATTTT. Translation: CASSGTGQGRMYTQYF. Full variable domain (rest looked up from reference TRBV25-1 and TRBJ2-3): EADIYQTPRYLVIGTGKKITLECSQTMGHDKMYWYQQDPGMELHLIHYSYGVNSTEKGDLSSESTVSRIRTEHFPLTLESARPSHTSQYLCASSGTGQGRMYTQYFGPGTRLTVL.

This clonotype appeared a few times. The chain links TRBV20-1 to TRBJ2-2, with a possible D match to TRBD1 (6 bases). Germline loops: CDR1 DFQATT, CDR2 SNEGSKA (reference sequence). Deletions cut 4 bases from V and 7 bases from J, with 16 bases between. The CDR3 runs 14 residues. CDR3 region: CSATQGGVGGELFF. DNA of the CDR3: TGCAGTGCTACACAGGGTGGCGTGGGCGGGGAGCTGTTTTTT.

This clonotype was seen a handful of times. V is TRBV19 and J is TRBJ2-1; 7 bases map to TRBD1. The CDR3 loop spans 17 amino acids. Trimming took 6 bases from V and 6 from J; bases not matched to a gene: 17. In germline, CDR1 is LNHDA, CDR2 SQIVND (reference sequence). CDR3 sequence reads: CASRGWNRDDRVNEQFF. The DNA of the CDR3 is TGTGCCAGTAGGGGATGGAACCGGGACGACAGGGTCAATGAGCAGTTCTTC.

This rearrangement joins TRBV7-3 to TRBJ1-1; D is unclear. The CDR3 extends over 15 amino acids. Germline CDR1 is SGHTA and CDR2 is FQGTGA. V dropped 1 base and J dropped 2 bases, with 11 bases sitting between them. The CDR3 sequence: CASSLIAGPNTEAFF. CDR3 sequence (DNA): TGTGCCAGCAGCTTAATCGCAGGACCAAACACTGAAGCTTTCTTT.